This T cell receptor (beta chain) was observed in a study of T cell responses to AZD1222 COVID-19 vaccine. Study results and limitations: Variant regions that are unmutated are reportedly the target of nearly half of spike-specific TCRs. Baseline serology detected seropositivity in only a handful of AZD1222 recipients.

Produced via immunoSEQ multiplex PCR; TCRdb's table is partial and in-frame only. This table has fewer than 100,000 clones, 90% to 95% appearing once. Concerning this clone: What it binds is unknown.

Material: peripheral blood, obtained on day 0 of AZD1222 vaccination. The TCR sequence derives from an adult in good health.

This chain's CDR3 is CASSPGLAGGFGETQYF. For the CDR3, the DNA is TGCGCCAGCAGCCCGGGACTAGCGGGGGGTTTCGGAGAGACCCAGTACTTC. The J gene is TRBJ2-5, the V gene TRBV5-1; 15 nucleotides agree with TRBD2. CDR3 length equals 17 residues. Germline loops: CDR1 SGHRS, CDR2 YFSETQ. Germline trimming cut 4 bases from V and 4 bases from J; bases unmatched to any gene: 8.